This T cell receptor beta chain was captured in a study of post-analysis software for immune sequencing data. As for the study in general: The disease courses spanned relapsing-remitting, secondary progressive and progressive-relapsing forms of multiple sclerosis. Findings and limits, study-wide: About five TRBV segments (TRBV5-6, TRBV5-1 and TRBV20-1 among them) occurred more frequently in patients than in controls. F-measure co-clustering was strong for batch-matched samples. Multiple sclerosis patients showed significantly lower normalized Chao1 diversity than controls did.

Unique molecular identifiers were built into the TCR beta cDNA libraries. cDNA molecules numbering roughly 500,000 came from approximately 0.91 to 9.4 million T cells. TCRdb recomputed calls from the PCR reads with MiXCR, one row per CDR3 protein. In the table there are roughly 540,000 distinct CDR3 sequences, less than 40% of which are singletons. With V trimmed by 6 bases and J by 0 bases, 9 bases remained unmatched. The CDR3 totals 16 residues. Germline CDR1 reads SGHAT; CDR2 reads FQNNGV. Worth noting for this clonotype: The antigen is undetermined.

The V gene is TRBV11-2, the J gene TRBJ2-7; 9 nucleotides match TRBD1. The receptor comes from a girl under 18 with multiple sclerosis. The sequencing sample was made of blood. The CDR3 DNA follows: TGTGCCAGCAGTGGCACAACAGGGGGCAACTCCTACGAGCAGTACTTC. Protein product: CASSGTTGGNSYEQYF.